The entry below gives a single T cell receptor beta chain sequence along with its context. Its antigen remains unidentified. Base-call qualities are not available, and no considerably larger clone is one nucleotide away. The donors were included in the validation cohort of approximately 130 subjects, a group kept apart from the roughly 730-subject first cohort. This entry is derived from a study of cytomegalovirus exposure and HLA in healthy donors (dated by TCRdb to the late 2010s). In terms of the full investigation: According to a later analysis, one platform produced both the 100 to 150 validation repertoires and the 666 repertoires of the first cohort. The study was designed to test whether signatures of past pathogen exposure could be identified by cataloging public T cell receptors. Besides the first cohort of 666 subjects, a separate validation cohort made up of roughly 130 different subjects was used. High-throughput TCR immunosequencing, statistical association of individual TCRs with disease status, and machine learning were combined to predict cytomegalovirus infection status. Study-wide findings and limitations: The classifier was reported to diagnose cytomegalovirus status with high specificity and sensitivity in both the original and validation cohorts. It was suggested by the authors that the approach could potentially be generalized to other disease states and immunological phenotypes. Subsequent analysis determined that TCRs grouped into clusters in the first cohort also showed a tendency toward co-occurrence across the roughly 120 validation repertoires, and approximately 94% of cluster scores exceeded 0. Most TCR sequences were observed very rarely across donors, whereas some public TCRs were present in many individuals. The validation cohort had no HLA typing available for a later analysis, so co-occurrence within that cohort was assessed over all 110 or so repertoires. A total of 164 TCR beta chains were listed by the study as associated with cytomegalovirus. In vitro tests confirmed that a few of the cytomegalovirus-associated TCR beta chains recognize cytomegalovirus antigens.

V and J are trimmed by 7 bases and 5 bases, and the gene matches miss 9 bases of the junction. The germline V gene specifies MDHEN as CDR1 and SYDVKM as CDR2. Measured from the cysteine to the phenylalanine, the CDR3 is 14 residues long. Solely the CDR3 DNA is kept, with 42 bases framed from the first base. Library prep was done by the immunoSEQ multiplex PCR assay. In the source study's methods: To diagnose cytomegalovirus status from the catalog of TCR beta chain sequences, a statistical classification framework was built. TCRdb retrieved this table from immuneACCESS and kept in-frame rearrangements only. Not all clones are present; in checked studies, unresolved V genes account for under half, and no reason is known for the remainder. The D gene and trimming were derived from the DNA, and the V and J assignments and clone size from that table. The sample data list 150,000 to 200,000 clones, and more than 75% of these were observed just once. The top ten clonotypes cover 2.5% to 3% of the sample.

Recombination connected TRBV28 to TRBJ1-1; 8 nucleotides in the junction match TRBD1. Sequenced sample: PBMCs. This receptor was obtained from a man younger than 35 in good health and CMV-seronegative. The sequenced DNA is TGTGCCAGCACCTCCAGACAGGGGTGGACTGAAGCTTTCTTT. This translates into CASTSRQGWTEAFF.